This TCR beta chain was found in a study of cytomegalovirus exposure and HLA in healthy donors. Overall study results and limits: TCR beta V- and J-gene trimming, according to a later analysis, was linked to a missense DCLRE1C variant.

A word on this clone: The antigen is not known.

While unrecorded immune exposures were likely, the donors were nominally healthy when sampled. The CDR3 is 16 residues long. Per germline, CDR1 SNHLY and CDR2 FYNNEI. The germline V and J ends were trimmed by 1 base and 2 bases, with 14 bases remaining between them. PCR amplification relied on 60 Vbeta primers (plus 13 Jbeta primers). The data were produced by immunoSEQ multiplex PCR, yet TCRdb's version contains in-frame clones alone and is incomplete. The repertoire has 100,000 to 150,000 clones, less than 80% of them found once; the top ten carry around 1.8%. This receptor was taken from a man aged 50 or older in good health and CMV-seronegative. Sequenced sample: PBMCs. The chain carries TRBV2 and TRBJ1-2, with D unclear. CDR3 amino acids: CASSEERQQTNYGYTF. CDR3 bases: TGTGCCAGCAGTGAAGAGAGGCAGCAAACCAACTATGGCTACACCTTC.